Included here is one T cell receptor (beta chain) sequence, with context. Antigen unknown. Clones were sequenced by immunoSEQ multiplex PCR, and TCRdb holds only the in-frame ones, with some missing. The table lists roughly 1,600,000 clones, 98% of them singletons. The data were obtained in a study of shared clonotypes between healthy human individuals. Study results and limitations: Naive subsets generally exceeded memory subsets in estimated richness.

The germline V gene has CDR1 SGHRS and CDR2 YFSETQ. Trimming removed 5 bases at V and 0 bases at J, with 15 bases between. The CDR3 has 15 amino acids. The clonotype originates from a man in his thirties or forties in good health. Specimen: naive CD4+ T cells sorted from blood. Subset specified: CD45RA+ positively selected. The chain combines TRBV5-1 with TRBJ2-7; tentatively, D is TRBD2 (7 bases). CDR3 sequence: CASRPAGAPSYEQYF. In DNA, the CDR3 is TGCGCCAGCAGGCCTGCGGGGGCCCCCTCCTACGAGCAGTACTTC.